A single T cell receptor (beta chain) is shown here with its context. The target of this receptor is not known. Per-base quality was not reported, and no clone a single base away is much larger than it. This sample is drawn from a study of OX40 agonist ivuxolimab in advanced cancers. Broadly, across the study: Ivuxolimab was a fully human IgG2 agonistic monoclonal antibody targeting the costimulatory receptor OX40 (CD134). Partial responses occurred in three dose-escalation patients: two with cutaneous melanoma and one with hepatocellular carcinoma. Among the approximately 50 dose-escalation patients, about 20 had hepatocellular carcinoma, approximately 15 melanoma, 9 renal cell carcinoma and 9 head and neck cancer. In the dose-escalation cohort, approximately 83% of patients were male, and the mean age was 60 years with a range of roughly 23 to 90. Patients were allowed to have had prior anti-PD-1, anti-PD-L1 or anti-CTLA-4 therapy, and roughly 40% of the dose-escalation patients had previously received checkpoint inhibitors. The purpose of peripheral TCRbeta sequencing was to test whether ivuxolimab changed TCR sequence diversity and led to clonal T-cell expansion. Intravenous ivuxolimab was administered to patients every 2 weeks at six dose levels: 0.01, 0.1, 0.3, 1.5, 3 and 10 mg/kg. The paper describes the monotherapy dose-escalation part (N of about 57 patients) of the phase I trial of ivuxolimab. Summary of the overall study and its limitations: Which antigens the clonally expanded peripheral T cells were specific for was not determined. In the 0.1-3.0 mg/kg groups, partial responders were among the patients with the lowest normalized peripheral clonal expansion, particularly in CD8+ T cells. Low levels of normalized T-cell clonal expansion were also seen in some patients who did not respond. On average, CD8+ T cells showed more expanded clones than CD4+ T cells after ivuxolimab. At doses from 0.1 to 3.0 mg/kg, clonal expansion was seen in both CD4+ and CD8+ blood T cells between baseline and week 6.

For sequencing of the TCRbeta CDR3 region, genomic DNA was extracted from the sorted cells. TCRbeta CDR3 regions were sequenced using the immunoSEQ Assay. This immuneACCESS table, as held by TCRdb, lists in-frame sequences with V and J called but not all clones. Of the missing ones, under half trace to an unresolved V gene in checked studies; the others have no known cause. For this sample there are around 81,000 clones; 70% to 90% appear just once. The ten largest clones capture around 0.95% of the sample. Inclusive of the bounding cysteine and phenylalanine, the CDR3 is 16 residues long. The DNA shown is the 48-base CDR3, in frame from base 1. Trimming removed 2 bases from V and 7 bases from J, leaving 20 bases between the germline ends. From a lookup of the germline V gene, CDR1 and CDR2 are KGHSH and LQKENI. The trial excluded patients who had a history of autoimmune disease or who were on systemic immunosuppression. Peripheral blood for TCR sequencing was collected from all dose cohorts at baseline, on cycle 4 day 1, and on cycle 7 day 1. The samples were taken from a phase I, first-in-human, multicenter, open-label dose-escalation trial of ivuxolimab. Adults with locally advanced or metastatic head and neck squamous cell, hepatocellular, melanoma or renal cell carcinoma were enrolled in the trial. Before TCR sequencing, CD4+ T cells and CD8+ T cells were sorted from peripheral blood as separate populations.

Here the chain combines TRBV18 and TRBJ1-2; a confident D gene designation cannot be given. The TCR was taken from an adult with an advanced solid tumor such as melanoma, head and neck, liver or kidney cancer. The sequenced sample was CD4+ or CD8+ T cells sorted from blood, obtained in a trial of the OX40 agonist ivuxolimab. CDR3 loop: CASSPGSGAGVFGYTF. The DNA sequence follows: TGTGCCAGCTCACCAGGTTCGGGAGCCGGAGTCTTTGGCTACACCTTC.